Listed below are T cell receptor beta chains from one sample, sequenced in a study of OX40 agonist ivuxolimab in advanced cancers. Sequenced by immunoSEQ multiplex PCR; TCRdb stores in-frame clones only, minus some. This repertoire shows 20,000 to 25,000 clones, roughly nine tenths found once; its top ten account for around 30%. Material: CD4+ or CD8+ T cells sorted from blood, obtained in a trial of the OX40 agonist ivuxolimab. The receptors derive from an adult with an advanced solid tumor such as melanoma, head and neck, liver or kidney cancer. Both conserved end residues are part of each CDR3. The D gene is left open where the match is weak. Not every row has a clone size; where given, it reads once, few, many or a size class.

abundance: NA
d_gene: NA
v_gene: TRBV27
j_gene: TRBJ1-5
CDR3aa: CASSPRGGLQPQHF
CDR3nt: TGTGCCAGCAGCCCCCGGGGGGGGCTTCAGCCCCAGCATTTT

abundance: NA
d_gene: NA
v_gene: TRBV7-3
j_gene: TRBJ2-3
CDR3aa: CASSSLGGTDTQYF
CDR3nt: TGTGCCAGCAGCTCCCTGGGCGGCACAGATACGCAGTATTTT

abundance: NA
d_gene: NA
v_gene: TRBV19
j_gene: TRBJ1-5
CDR3aa: CASSIDKGFQPQHF
CDR3nt: TGTGCCAGTAGTATAGATAAAGGGTTTCAGCCCCAGCATTTT

abundance: NA
d_gene: NA
v_gene: TRBV19
j_gene: TRBJ2-5
CDR3aa: CASSQPPRGETQYF
CDR3nt: TGTGCCAGTAGTCAGCCTCCCCGGGGAGAGACCCAGTACTTC

abundance: NA
d_gene: NA
v_gene: TRBV7-2
j_gene: TRBJ1-3
CDR3aa: CASSSESSSGNTIYF
CDR3nt: TGTGCCAGCAGCTCTGAGTCAAGCTCTGGAAACACCATATATTTT

abundance: NA
d_gene: NA
v_gene: TRBV15
j_gene: TRBJ2-5
CDR3aa: CATSRAQGVLETQYF
CDR3nt: TGTGCCACCAGCAGAGCCCAAGGGGTGCTGGAGACCCAGTACTTC

abundance: NA
d_gene: TRBD1
v_gene: TRBV5-6
j_gene: TRBJ2-5
CDR3aa: CASSSGDREETQYF
CDR3nt: TGTGCCAGCAGCTCGGGGGACAGGGAGGAGACCCAGTACTTC

abundance: NA
d_gene: TRBD2
v_gene: TRBV11-2
j_gene: TRBJ2-1
CDR3aa: CASSPKAGPVGDEQFF
CDR3nt: TGTGCCAGCAGCCCGAAAGCGGGGCCTGTCGGCGATGAGCAGTTCTTC

abundance: NA
d_gene: NA
v_gene: TRBV11-2
j_gene: TRBJ2-1
CDR3aa: CASSLDRPYNEQFF
CDR3nt: TGTGCCAGCAGCTTAGATCGCCCTTACAATGAGCAGTTCTTC

abundance: medium-sized
d_gene: NA
v_gene: TRBV19
j_gene: TRBJ2-7
CDR3aa: CATSQQYEQYF
CDR3nt: TGTGCCACCTCCCAACAGTACGAGCAGTACTTC

abundance: NA
d_gene: NA
v_gene: TRBV7-6
j_gene: TRBJ2-5
CDR3aa: CASSLVQVGGMIQETQYF
CDR3nt: TGTGCCAGCAGCTTAGTTCAGGTGGGAGGAATGATCCAAGAGACCCAGTACTTC

abundance: NA
d_gene: TRBD1
v_gene: TRBV7-9
j_gene: TRBJ1-4
CDR3aa: CASSMGQLNEKLFF
CDR3nt: TGTGCCAGCAGCATGGGACAGCTTAATGAAAAACTGTTTTTT

abundance: NA
d_gene: NA
v_gene: TRBV4-1
j_gene: TRBJ2-7
CDR3aa: CASSPWDFFYEQYF
CDR3nt: TGCGCCAGCAGCCCGTGGGACTTCTTCTACGAGCAGTACTTC

abundance: NA
d_gene: NA
v_gene: TRBV19
j_gene: TRBJ2-7
CDR3aa: CASSIGVGGFYEQYF
CDR3nt: TGTGCCAGTAGTATAGGAGTGGGGGGCTTCTACGAGCAGTACTTC

abundance: NA
d_gene: NA
v_gene: TRBV5-1
j_gene: TRBJ2-3
CDR3aa: CASEEGGGTDTQYF
CDR3nt: TGCGCCAGCGAAGAGGGGGGGGGCACAGATACGCAGTATTTT

abundance: NA
d_gene: NA
v_gene: TRBV30
j_gene: TRBJ1-5
CDR3aa: CAWSVEGERDQPQHF
CDR3nt: TGTGCCTGGAGTGTAGAGGGGGAGAGAGATCAGCCCCAGCATTTT

abundance: NA
d_gene: NA
v_gene: TRBV2
j_gene: TRBJ2-2
CDR3aa: CASSYGSPGELFF
CDR3nt: TGTGCCAGCAGTTACGGCTCCCCCGGGGAGCTGTTTTTT

abundance: NA
d_gene: NA
v_gene: TRBV4-3
j_gene: TRBJ1-2
CDR3aa: CASSQDHRGTFPYGYTF
CDR3nt: TGCGCCAGCAGCCAAGATCACAGAGGAACTTTTCCCTATGGCTACACCTTC

abundance: NA
d_gene: NA
v_gene: TRBV27
j_gene: TRBJ1-5
CDR3aa: CASSLGQDSSAQHF
CDR3nt: TGTGCCAGCAGTTTAGGGCAGGACTCTTCGGCCCAGCATTTT

abundance: NA
d_gene: TRBD1
v_gene: TRBV10-1
j_gene: TRBJ1-1
CDR3aa: CASSESKTGGATFAEAFF
CDR3nt: TGCGCCAGCAGTGAGTCTAAGACAGGGGGCGCGACGTTTGCTGAAGCTTTCTTT

abundance: once
d_gene: TRBD2
v_gene: TRBV27
j_gene: TRBJ2-5
CDR3aa: CASSLSLGEGETQYF
CDR3nt: TGTGCCAGCAGTTTATCACTTGGGGAGGGAGAGACCCAGTACTTC

abundance: NA
d_gene: TRBD2
v_gene: TRBV13
j_gene: TRBJ2-7
CDR3aa: CASSSSTWTSEEQYF
CDR3nt: TGTGCCAGCAGCTCATCAACCTGGACTAGCGAAGAGCAGTACTTC

abundance: few
d_gene: TRBD1
v_gene: TRBV5-6
j_gene: TRBJ2-1
CDR3aa: CASSWPGQMNEQFF
CDR3nt: TGTGCCAGCAGCTGGCCGGGACAGATGAATGAGCAGTTCTTC

abundance: NA
d_gene: TRBD2
v_gene: TRBV4-1
j_gene: TRBJ2-2
CDR3aa: CASSQEIGGSGELFF
CDR3nt: TGCGCCAGCAGCCAAGAAATAGGCGGGAGTGGGGAGCTGTTTTTT

abundance: NA
d_gene: NA
v_gene: TRBV7-6
j_gene: TRBJ1-1
CDR3aa: CASSLGHQNTEAFF
CDR3nt: TGTGCCAGCAGCTTGGGGCACCAGAACACTGAAGCTTTCTTT

abundance: NA
d_gene: TRBD1
v_gene: TRBV5-4
j_gene: TRBJ1-6
CDR3aa: CASSHGQVGGYSPLHF
CDR3nt: TGTGCCAGCAGCCACGGACAGGTTGGAGGGTACTCACCCCTCCACTTT

abundance: NA
d_gene: TRBD1
v_gene: TRBV10-2
j_gene: TRBJ2-7
CDR3aa: CASSVGTGGPRGPYEQYF
CDR3nt: TGCGCCAGCTCGGTGGGGACAGGGGGCCCTCGGGGTCCCTACGAGCAGTACTTC

abundance: NA
d_gene: NA
v_gene: TRBV21-1
j_gene: TRBJ2-1
CDR3aa: CASSPPRGRINNEQFF
CDR3nt: TGTGCCAGCAGCCCCCCTCGGGGACGGATTAACAATGAGCAGTTCTTC

abundance: NA
d_gene: NA
v_gene: TRBV7-6
j_gene: TRBJ2-7
CDR3aa: CASSFRPGQVYEQYF
CDR3nt: TGTGCCAGCAGCTTTCGTCCGGGACAAGTTTACGAGCAGTACTTC

abundance: once
d_gene: TRBD1
v_gene: TRBV28
j_gene: TRBJ1-2
CDR3aa: CASLPTGDHGYTF
CDR3nt: TGTGCCAGCCTGCCGACAGGGGACCATGGCTACACCTTC

abundance: few
d_gene: NA
v_gene: TRBV5-4
j_gene: TRBJ2-7
CDR3aa: CASSLTNTEYEQYF
CDR3nt: TGTGCCAGCAGCTTGACGAATACAGAGTACGAGCAGTACTTC

abundance: NA
d_gene: TRBD1
v_gene: TRBV6-1
j_gene: TRBJ1-1
CDR3aa: CASSESTGWGTEAFF
CDR3nt: TGTGCCAGCAGTGAGTCGACAGGGTGGGGCACTGAAGCTTTCTTT

abundance: NA
d_gene: TRBD1
v_gene: TRBV19
j_gene: TRBJ2-7
CDR3aa: CASSDRASDYEQYF
CDR3nt: TGTGCCAGTAGTGACAGGGCGAGTGACTACGAGCAGTACTTC

abundance: once
d_gene: NA
v_gene: TRBV7-7
j_gene: TRBJ2-5
CDR3aa: CASKGGGQETQYF
CDR3nt: TGTGCTAGCAAGGGGGGAGGTCAAGAGACCCAGTACTTC

abundance: NA
d_gene: NA
v_gene: TRBV5-6
j_gene: TRBJ2-6
CDR3aa: CASSLGDRISGANVLTF
CDR3nt: TGTGCCAGCAGCTTGGGAGACAGGATCTCTGGGGCCAACGTCCTGACTTTC

abundance: NA
d_gene: NA
v_gene: TRBV9
j_gene: TRBJ2-1
CDR3aa: CASSVEGRPGVDNEQFF
CDR3nt: TGTGCCAGCAGCGTAGAGGGACGACCGGGTGTCGACAATGAGCAGTTCTTC

abundance: NA
d_gene: NA
v_gene: TRBV6-6
j_gene: TRBJ2-7
CDR3aa: CASSYSSREWDYEQYF
CDR3nt: TGTGCCAGCAGTTACTCTAGCCGGGAGTGGGACTACGAGCAGTACTTC

abundance: NA
d_gene: NA
v_gene: TRBV21-1
j_gene: TRBJ1-4
CDR3aa: CASSKARTGVDATNEKLFF
CDR3nt: TGTGCCAGCAGCAAAGCCCGGACAGGGGTGGATGCAACTAATGAAAAACTGTTTTTT

abundance: few
d_gene: NA
v_gene: TRBV29-1
j_gene: TRBJ1-1
CDR3aa: CSVVGTENTEAFF
CDR3nt: TGCAGCGTTGTCGGGACGGAGAACACTGAAGCTTTCTTT

abundance: NA
d_gene: NA
v_gene: TRBV4-1
j_gene: TRBJ2-7
CDR3aa: CASSQGSPYEQYF
CDR3nt: TGCGCCAGCAGCCAAGGCAGCCCATACGAGCAGTACTTC

abundance: NA
d_gene: NA
v_gene: TRBV5-4
j_gene: TRBJ2-2
CDR3aa: CASREYNTGELFF
CDR3nt: TGTGCCTCACGGGAGTACAACACCGGGGAGCTGTTTTTT

abundance: NA
d_gene: TRBD1
v_gene: TRBV7-9
j_gene: TRBJ2-3
CDR3aa: CASSRTGPSTDTQYF
CDR3nt: TGTGCCAGCAGCCGGACAGGACCTAGCACAGATACGCAGTATTTT

abundance: NA
d_gene: TRBD2
v_gene: TRBV15
j_gene: TRBJ2-1
CDR3aa: CATSRRTSGSRNNEQFF
CDR3nt: TGTGCCACCAGCAGGCGGACTAGCGGGAGTCGTAACAATGAGCAGTTCTTC

abundance: NA
d_gene: TRBD2
v_gene: TRBV19
j_gene: TRBJ2-7
CDR3aa: CASSTSGAYEQYF
CDR3nt: TGTGCCAGTAGCACTAGCGGGGCGTACGAGCAGTACTTC

abundance: few
d_gene: NA
v_gene: TRBV11-2
j_gene: TRBJ1-3
CDR3aa: CASSQGNTIYF
CDR3nt: TGTGCCAGCAGCCAGGGAAACACCATATATTTT

abundance: NA
d_gene: NA
v_gene: TRBV28
j_gene: TRBJ2-1
CDR3aa: CASTEGGSYNEQFF
CDR3nt: TGTGCCAGCACCGAGGGCGGGTCCTACAATGAGCAGTTCTTC

abundance: NA
d_gene: TRBD2
v_gene: TRBV5-4
j_gene: TRBJ2-7
CDR3aa: CASSTPGAGAAIEQYF
CDR3nt: TGTGCCAGCAGCACCCCGGGAGCGGGAGCGGCCATCGAGCAGTACTTC

abundance: few
d_gene: NA
v_gene: TRBV9
j_gene: TRBJ2-7
CDR3aa: CASSVAVTAYEQYF
CDR3nt: TGTGCCAGCAGCGTAGCGGTAACCGCCTACGAGCAGTACTTC

abundance: once
d_gene: NA
v_gene: TRBV27
j_gene: TRBJ1-2
CDR3aa: CASSLSRTVGYTF
CDR3nt: TGTGCCAGCAGTTTATCCCGGACGGTTGGCTACACCTTC

abundance: NA
d_gene: NA
v_gene: TRBV13
j_gene: TRBJ2-4
CDR3aa: CASSSRETKNIQYF
CDR3nt: TGTGCCAGCAGCTCCCGGGAAACCAAAAACATTCAGTACTTC

abundance: NA
d_gene: TRBD2
v_gene: TRBV10-1
j_gene: TRBJ2-3
CDR3aa: CASKGLAGDTQYF
CDR3nt: TGCGCCAGCAAGGGACTAGCGGGAGATACGCAGTATTTT

abundance: NA
d_gene: NA
v_gene: TRBV29-1
j_gene: TRBJ2-5
CDR3aa: CSVDPGSETQYF
CDR3nt: TGCAGCGTTGACCCAGGGTCCGAGACCCAGTACTTC

abundance: NA
d_gene: TRBD1
v_gene: TRBV10-1
j_gene: TRBJ2-4
CDR3aa: CASSEPPGQGRDIQYF
CDR3nt: TGCGCCAGCAGTGAGCCCCCCGGACAGGGGAGGGACATTCAGTACTTC

abundance: NA
d_gene: NA
v_gene: TRBV7-6
j_gene: TRBJ2-7
CDR3aa: CASSFTRGDEQYF
CDR3nt: TGTGCCAGCAGCTTCACTAGAGGTGACGAGCAGTACTTC

abundance: NA
d_gene: NA
v_gene: TRBV7-9
j_gene: TRBJ2-7
CDR3aa: CASSLASLAEQYF
CDR3nt: TGTGCCAGCAGCTTAGCGAGCTTGGCCGAGCAGTACTTC